Below, 10 T cell receptor beta chains from the same sample are listed, as sequenced in a study of shared clonotypes between healthy human individuals. This table comes from immunoSEQ multiplex PCR, and its TCRdb copy is limited to in-frame clones, with some not included. In the table there are hundreds of thousands of clones, around three quarters of which are singletons. Sample: memory CD4+ T cells sorted from blood. Indicated subset: CD45RA-negative fraction. These receptors all come from a woman in her 30s in good health.

The rearrangement joins TRBV27 to TRBJ2-1, with TRBD2 identical over 14 bases. CDR1 is MNHEY, CDR2 SMNVEV, per germline (reference sequence). The CDR3 is 17 residues long. The V segment lost 4 bases and the J segment 4 bases; nucleotides outside the gene matches: 6. CDR3 in DNA: TGTGCCAGCAGTTCCTGGGGACTAGCGGGGGAATACAATGAGCAGTTCTTC. It is translated as CASSSWGLAGEYNEQFF.

The CDR3 region is CASSPGTGRSYEQYF. The CDR3 DNA is TGTGCCAGCAGCCCGGGGACAGGCCGCTCCTACGAGCAGTACTTC. The chain couples TRBV11-2 to TRBJ2-7, with TRBD1 identical over 8 bases. Germline V CDR1 and CDR2: SGHAT, FQNNGV. The CDR3 has 15 residues. V lost 5 bases and J lost 0; bases outside the gene matches: 6.

The chain combines TRBV10-3 with TRBJ2-7; 14 bases fit TRBD2. J gave up 3 bases and V 6 bases, and 13 bases lay outside the gene matches. This CDR3 contains 18 residues. CDR1 and CDR2 from the germline V gene are ENHRY and SYGVKD. CDR3 sequence: CAIRESQGTSGSSYEQYF. DNA of the CDR3: TGTGCCATCAGAGAGAGTCAAGGGACTAGCGGGAGTAGCTACGAGCAGTACTTC.

This clone occurred a few times. The chain employs TRBV6-5 and TRBJ2-6; D call uncertain. V gave up 7 bases and J gave up 2 bases, with 9 bases separating them. This CDR3 spans 14 amino acids. Germline lookup yields CDR1 MNHEY and CDR2 SVGAGI. In DNA, the CDR3 is TGTGCCAGCAATAGGGTGACTGGGGCCAACGTCCTGACTTTC. Amino acid sequence: CASNRVTGANVLTF.

This rearrangement joins TRBV11-2 to TRBJ2-7; either TRBD1 or TRBD2 may supply D (6 bases each). CDR1 SGHAT and CDR2 FQNNGV come from the germline V gene. Trimming pared 3 bases from V and 2 bases from J, leaving 11 bases between. This CDR3 has 14 residues. CDR3 in DNA: TGTGCCAGCAGCTTTCAGGGGAGGCCCTACGAGCAGTACTTC. Its translation is CASSFQGRPYEQYF.

V usage is TRBV7-2 and J usage is TRBJ1-2; D may be TRBD1 (5 bases). V lost 5 bases and J lost 5, with 12 bases in between. This CDR3 is built from 13 residues. Germline CDR1 SGHTA, CDR2 FQGNSA. The CDR3 nucleotides read TGTGCCAGCAGCCAATATCGACAGTATGGCTACACCTTC. As protein: CASSQYRQYGYTF.

V is TRBV29-1 and J is TRBJ2-1, with TRBD2 matching over 14 bases. Germline CDR1 reads SQVTM; CDR2 reads ANQGSEA. The CDR3 has 17 residues. V gave up 6 bases and J gave up 10 bases; unmatched junction bases: 17. The CDR3 sequence: CSVTGLAGDRGLWEQFF. The CDR3 DNA reads as TGCAGCGTGACGGGACTAGCGGGAGACCGGGGCCTTTGGGAGCAGTTCTTC.

The CDR3 region has the DNA TGTGCCAGCAGCCACTTAGGGGATACGCAGTATTTT. Protein product: CASSHLGDTQYF. V is TRBV11-3 and J is TRBJ2-3; D is unresolved. Trimming removed 5 bases at V and 6 bases at J, with 9 bases between. CDR3 length equals 12 residues. Germline CDR1 and CDR2: SGHNT and YENEEA.

As to this clone: Other DNA variants within this sample encode the same CDR3. V is TRBV5-1 and J is TRBJ1-1; a possible D gene is TRBD1 (5 bases). The CDR3 has 12 residues. The V and J ends lost 4 bases and 8 bases respectively, with 12 bases between them. Germline V gene sequence: CDR1 SGHRS, CDR2 YFSETQ. DNA of the CDR3: TGCGCCAGCAGCCCCGGACACTCCGAAGCTTTCTTT. It translates to CASSPGHSEAFF. The complete variable domain, with remaining parts taken from reference TRBV5-1 and TRBJ1-1, reads KAGVTQTPRYLIKTRGQQVTLSCSPISGHRSVSWYQQTPGQGLQFLFEYFSETQRNKGNFPGRFSGRQFSNSRSEMNVSTLELGDSALYLCASSPGHSEAFFGQGTRLTVV.

On this clone itself: Other nucleotide sequences from this sample produce the same CDR3. The V and J genes are TRBV5-1 and TRBJ1-1; D is uncertain. The germline gives CDR1 SGHRS, CDR2 YFSETQ. The germline V and J ends were trimmed by 3 bases and 0 bases, with 6 bases remaining between them. The CDR3 runs 13 residues. DNA of the CDR3: TGCGCCAGCAGCTACGCGATGAACACTGAAGCTTTCTTT. It encodes CASSYAMNTEAFF. Supplemented by reference TRBV5-1 and TRBJ1-1, the full variable domain reads KAGVTQTPRYLIKTRGQQVTLSCSPISGHRSVSWYQQTPGQGLQFLFEYFSETQRNKGNFPGRFSGRQFSNSRSEMNVSTLELGDSALYLCASSYAMNTEAFFGQGTRLTVV.